This T cell receptor beta chain was observed in a study of cytomegalovirus exposure and HLA in healthy donors. PCR used 60 Vbeta primers and 13 Jbeta primers. Measured with immunoSEQ multiplex PCR; TCRdb has only the in-frame clones, and not every one. There are some 150,000 clones in the sample; approximately 80% occur only once, and approximately 4.5% lies in the top ten. Looked up from germline, CDR1 is SQVTM and CDR2 is ANQGSEA. Germline trimming cut 7 bases from V and 0 bases from J; bases unmatched to any gene: 5. This CDR3 is 13 amino acids long. Study-wide results and limits: Later analysis identified several of the most significant clusters that appeared linked to common viral pathogens. A later analysis linked a missense variant in DCLRE1C to the trimming of TCR beta V and J genes. Previously analyzed data showed that most TCR beta V segments were productive at a frequency of about 87% or about 30%.

To note about this clone: The target antigen is unknown.

The chain joins TRBV29-1 to TRBJ1-1, with 7 bases that match TRBD1. The sample taken for sequencing was PBMCs. The source is a man aged 35 to 55 in good health and CMV-seronegative. The CDR3 DNA is TGCAGCGGCGCGGGACAGATGAACACTGAAGCTTTCTTT. Translated: CSGAGQMNTEAFF.